This T cell receptor beta chain was captured by sequencing in a study of T cells after yellow fever vaccination. Study information: Where fractions had low cell numbers, libraries were prepared from them with the SMART-Seq v4 Ultra Low Input RNA kit.

This clonotype was seen more than once but under ten times. Its antigen is still unknown. The study, taken as a whole, reports: Clones that expanded after primary vaccination mostly reappeared after the booster (around 96% CD4, roughly 87% CD8).

The authors made TCR cDNA by 5'RACE template switching, adding a universal primer site and UMIs. TCRdb independently ran MiXCR on the 5' RACE reads; one entry per CDR3 protein. The table lists just under 600,000 distinct CDR3 sequences, roughly 12% of them singletons. Trimming took 3 bases from V and 0 from J, leaving 9 bases between them. Germline V gene lookup returns CDR1 ENHRY and CDR2 SYGVKD. The CDR3 loop spans 15 amino acids. Sequenced material: PBMCs, taken on the day of the yellow fever booster vaccination. The receptor's source is a young man who received the YFV17D yellow fever vaccine. The J gene is TRBJ2-1, the V gene TRBV10-3, with D possibly being TRBD1 or TRBD2 (5 bases each). The CDR3 region is CAISEGEYSYNEQFF. DNA of the CDR3: TGTGCCATCAGTGAAGGGGAGTACTCCTACAATGAGCAGTTCTTC.